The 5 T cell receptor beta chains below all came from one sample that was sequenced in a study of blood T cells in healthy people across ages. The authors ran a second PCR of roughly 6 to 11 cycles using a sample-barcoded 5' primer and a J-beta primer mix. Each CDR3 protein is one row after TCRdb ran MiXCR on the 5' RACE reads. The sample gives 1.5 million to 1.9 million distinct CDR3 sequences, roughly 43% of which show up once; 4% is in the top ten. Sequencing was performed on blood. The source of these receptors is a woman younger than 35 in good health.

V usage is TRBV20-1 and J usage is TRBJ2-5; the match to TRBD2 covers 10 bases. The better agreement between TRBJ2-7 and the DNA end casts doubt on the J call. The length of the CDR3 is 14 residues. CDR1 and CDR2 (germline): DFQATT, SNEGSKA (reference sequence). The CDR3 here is CSAMGLAISYEQYF. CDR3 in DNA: TGCAGTGCGATGGGACTAGCGATCTCCTACGAGCAGTACTTC.

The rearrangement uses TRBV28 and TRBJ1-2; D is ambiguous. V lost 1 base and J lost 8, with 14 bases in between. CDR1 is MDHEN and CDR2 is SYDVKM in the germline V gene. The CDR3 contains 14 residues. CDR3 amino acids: CASSLSPFRRGYTF. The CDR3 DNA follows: TGTGCCAGCAGTTTATCCCCATTCCGTCGAGGCTACACCTTC.

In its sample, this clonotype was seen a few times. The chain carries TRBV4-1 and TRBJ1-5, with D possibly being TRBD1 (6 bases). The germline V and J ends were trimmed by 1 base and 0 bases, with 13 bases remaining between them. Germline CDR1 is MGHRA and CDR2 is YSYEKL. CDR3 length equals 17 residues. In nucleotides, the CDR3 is TGCGCCAGCAGCCAAGGGAGGGGGGACTATAGCAATCAGCCCCAGCATTTT. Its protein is CASSQGRGDYSNQPQHF.

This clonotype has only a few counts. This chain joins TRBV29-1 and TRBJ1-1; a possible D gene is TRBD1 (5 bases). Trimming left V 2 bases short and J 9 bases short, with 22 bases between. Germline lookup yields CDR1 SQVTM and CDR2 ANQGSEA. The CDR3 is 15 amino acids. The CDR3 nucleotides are TGCAGCGTTGAATACGAAGGGCAGGGAAAGTTTCAAGCTTTCTTT. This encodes CSVEYEGQGKFQAFF.

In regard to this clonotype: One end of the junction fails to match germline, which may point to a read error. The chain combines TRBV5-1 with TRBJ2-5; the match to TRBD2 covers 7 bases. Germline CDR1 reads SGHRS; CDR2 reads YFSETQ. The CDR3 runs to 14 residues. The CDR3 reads CASSYRDYQKTQYF. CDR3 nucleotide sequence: TGCGCCAGCAGCTATCGGGACTACCAAAAGACCCAGTACTTC.